The source of this T cell receptor (beta chain) is a study of cytomegalovirus exposure and HLA in healthy donors. Study-level background: Ancestry clustering placed 70% to 90% of roughly 410 genotyped donors in the Caucasian-associated cluster. Findings and limits, study-wide: As confirmed in vitro, a few CMV-associated chains were specific for CMV antigens. In an earlier analysis, most TCR beta V segments were productive about 87% or about 30% of the time.

Concerning this clone: Its antigen is unknown.

The study ran its PCR with 60 Vbeta and 13 Jbeta primers. TCRdb's table, derived via immunoSEQ multiplex PCR, lists solely in-frame clones and lacks some. Altogether 150,000 to 200,000 clones are present, about 87% being singletons, with the ten largest covering around 1.5%. The source of this sequence is a woman younger than 35 in good health and CMV-seronegative. Sequenced: PBMCs.

Here the CDR3 reads CASSLDRGNGYTF. CDR3 nucleotides: TGTGCCAGCAGTCTGGACAGGGGCAATGGCTACACCTTC. The chain joins TRBV27 to TRBJ1-2; TRBD1 matches at 9 bases. The V gene end was trimmed by 5 bases and the J gene end by 6 bases; junction bases not matched to a gene: 4. CDR1 and CDR2 from the germline V gene are MNHEY and SMNVEV (reference sequence). The CDR3 is made up of 13 amino acids.